Below are 19 T cell receptor beta chains sequenced from a single sample in a study of long-term antiretroviral therapy in people with HIV. Version v3.0 of the immunoSEQ assay was performed at survey level. Measured with immunoSEQ multiplex PCR; TCRdb has only the in-frame clones, and not every one. The sample records some 35,000 clones, 80% to 90% being singletons. The sequencing here drew on unsorted PBMCs, taken 2.2 years after starting antiretroviral therapy. The receptors shown here come from a man younger than 35 with HIV.

This sequence joins TRBV5-6 and TRBJ2-7; D may be TRBD2 (6 bases). CDR1 and CDR2 from the germline V gene are SGHDT and YYEEEE. The CDR3 runs 18 residues. The germline V and J ends were trimmed by 0 bases and 0 bases, with 19 bases remaining between them. The CDR3 nucleotides are TGTGCCAGCAGCTTGGAGGGTCCTCGACGGGGGAGCTCCTACGAGCAGTACTTC. It translates to CASSLEGPRRGSSYEQYF.

The V gene is TRBV11-1, the J gene TRBJ2-6; TRBD2 matches at 14 bases. V shed 5 bases and J 3 bases; nucleotides not matched to a gene: 6. CDR1 and CDR2 (germline): SGHAT, FQDESV (reference sequence). The CDR3 runs to 18 residues. The CDR3, as DNA: TGTGCCAGCAGCCAGGGACTAGCGGGGGAATTTGGGGCCAACGTCCTGACTTTC. It specifies CASSQGLAGEFGANVLTF.

This clone is a singleton in its sample. The rearrangement uses TRBV11-2 and TRBJ1-4; D might be TRBD1 (6 bases). Germline V lookup: CDR1 SGHAT, CDR2 FQNNGV. The CDR3 is made up of 15 amino acids. V lost 1 base and J 8 bases, leaving 14 bases between the germline ends. CDR3 coding DNA: TGTGCCAGCAGCTTAGTCGGGGGGCGAGAAGAAAAACTGTTTTTT. It translates to CASSLVGGREEKLFF.

The V call is TRBV28, the J call TRBJ1-1, with a tentative D call TRBD1 (5 bases). Deletions cut 3 bases from V and 0 bases from J, with 17 bases between. Per germline, CDR1 MDHEN and CDR2 SYDVKM. This CDR3 comprises 17 residues. The CDR3 here is CASSFIVGGKMNTEAFF. The CDR3 nucleotides read TGTGCCAGCAGTTTTATTGTGGGGGGAAAAATGAACACTGAAGCTTTCTTT. Using reference TRBV28 and TRBJ1-1 for the parts outside the CDR3, the full variable domain is DVKVTQSSRYLVKRTGEKVFLECVQDMDHENMFWYRQDPGLGLRLIYFSYDVKMKEKGDIPEGYSVSREKKERFSLILESASTNQTSMYLCASSFIVGGKMNTEAFFGQGTRLTVV.

The rearrangement links TRBV12-5 to TRBJ1-1; D remains unclear. V lost 6 bases to trimming and J lost 4 bases, with 15 bases between them. Germline values: CDR1 LGHNT, CDR2 FRNRAP. This CDR3 is built from 14 residues. CDR3 nucleotides: TGTGCTAGTGGGAAGCAACGGAATGGCACTGAAGCTTTCTTT. Its translation is CASGKQRNGTEAFF. The whole variable domain, filled in from reference TRBV12-5 and TRBJ1-1, reads DARVTQTPRHKVTEMGQEVTMRCQPILGHNTVFWYRQTMMQGLELLAYFRNRAPLDDSGMPKDRFSAEMPDATLATLKIQPSEPRDSAVYFCASGKQRNGTEAFFGQGTRLTVV.

In its sample, this clone was seen once. V and J are TRBV5-1 and TRBJ1-5, with 7 positions matching TRBD1. Germline CDR1 reads SGHRS; CDR2 reads YFSETQ. There are 16 residues in the CDR3. V lost 4 bases, J lost 0 bases, and 7 bases stayed unmatched. CDR3 nucleotides: TGCGCCAGCAGCCCGGGGACAGCCTATAGCAATCAGCCCCAGCATTTT. Encoded protein: CASSPGTAYSNQPQHF.

This clone was counted once. This chain joins TRBV9 and TRBJ2-1; 11 bases align to TRBD2. V was clipped by 4 bases and J by 5 bases; unmatched bases: 5. Germline assignment: CDR1 SGDLS and CDR2 YYNGEE. The CDR3 sequence is 15 residues long. CDR3 protein: CASSLGLAAHNEQFF. Written as DNA, the CDR3 is TGTGCCAGCAGCCTGGGACTAGCGGCCCACAATGAGCAGTTCTTC.

The chain employs TRBV27 and TRBJ2-7; TRBD1 agrees at 7 bases. The trim removed 6 bases at V and 0 bases at J, leaving 8 bases unmatched. CDR1 is MNHEY, CDR2 SMNVEV, per germline (reference sequence). This CDR3 spans 15 amino acids. The CDR3 reads CASRGRDSPSYEQYF. CDR3 nucleotide sequence: TGTGCCAGCAGGGGTAGGGACAGCCCCTCCTACGAGCAGTACTTC.

The chain links TRBV2 to TRBJ2-5; D possibly corresponds to TRBD1 (5 bases). V was trimmed by 2 bases and J by 4 bases, leaving 17 bases between them. The CDR3 runs to 16 residues. The germline CDR1 and CDR2 sequences are SNHLY and FYNNEI. CDR3 amino acids: CASSEQGVSFPETQYF. The CDR3 nucleotides read TGTGCCAGCAGTGAACAAGGGGTCTCATTCCCAGAGACCCAGTACTTC.

The chain links TRBV4-1 to TRBJ2-7; D may be TRBD1 (6 bases). The germline V and J ends were trimmed by 1 base and 3 bases, with 10 bases remaining between them. This CDR3 region has 14 residues. Germline loops: CDR1 MGHRA, CDR2 YSYEKL. CDR3 sequence: CASSQGRGFYEQYF. CDR3 nucleotide sequence: TGCGCCAGCAGCCAAGGCAGGGGTTTCTACGAGCAGTACTTC.

The chain combines TRBV4-1 with TRBJ1-2, with TRBD1 matching 8 bases. Germline CDR1 is MGHRA and CDR2 is YSYEKL. The CDR3 totals 14 residues. V dropped 1 base and J dropped 7; count of bases not matched to a gene: 5. The CDR3 protein is CASSQVRGPGGYTF. The CDR3 DNA reads TGCGCCAGCAGCCAAGTCAGGGGGCCTGGTGGCTACACCTTC.

The rearrangement links TRBV5-1 to TRBJ2-2; no clear D. The length of the CDR3 is 16 residues. From germline, CDR1 is SGHRS and CDR2 YFSETQ. V was clipped by 0 bases and J by 7 bases, with 16 bases between them. For the CDR3, the DNA is TGCGCCAGCAGCTTGGCCGAGTCGGGTGCCGGCGGGGAGCTGTTTTTT. Amino acids: CASSLAESGAGGELFF.

The table lists this clone with a count of one. The chain links TRBV7-2 to TRBJ1-3, with D maybe TRBD1 (5 bases). V was clipped by 4 bases and J by 2 bases, with 15 bases between them. CDR1 is SGHTA, CDR2 FQGNSA, per germline. CDR3 size: 16 residues. CDR3 in DNA: TGTGCCAGCAGCTGGGGGGGTGCCACGACTGGAAACACCATATATTTT. Residues: CASSWGGATTGNTIYF.

The chain couples TRBV9 to TRBJ2-2, with 11 bases identical to TRBD2. Trimming cost V 3 bases and J 2 bases; bases outside gene matches: 9. The CDR3 spans 18 residues. The germline CDR1 and CDR2 sequences are SGDLS and YYNGEE. The CDR3 sequence is CASSAPPGTSGNTGELFF. CDR3 nucleotides: TGTGCCAGCAGCGCCCCCCCCGGGACTAGCGGTAACACCGGGGAGCTGTTTTTT.

In its sample, this clone was seen a few times. The chain carries TRBV19 and TRBJ2-1; either TRBD1 or TRBD2 may fit D (5 bases each). The germline CDR1 and CDR2 sequences are LNHDA and SQIVND (reference sequence). V lost 1 base and J lost 0, with 7 bases in between. This CDR3 region has 15 residues. The CDR3 sequence: CASSIAGSSYNEQFF. CDR3 sequence (DNA): TGTGCCAGTAGTATAGCAGGGAGCTCCTACAATGAGCAGTTCTTC.

This chain links TRBV5-4 with TRBJ1-2, with 7 bases lining up with TRBD1. CDR3 length equals 14 residues. CDR1 is SGHNT, CDR2 YYREEE, per germline (reference sequence). Germline trimming cut 0 bases from V and 5 bases from J; bases unmatched to any gene: 4. CDR3 amino acids: CASSLDRGGYGYTF. The CDR3 bases are TGTGCCAGCAGCTTGGACAGGGGTGGATATGGCTACACCTTC.

The chain uses TRBV5-1 and TRBJ2-2; 7 bases agree with TRBD2. CDR1 and CDR2 from the germline V gene are SGHRS and YFSETQ. CDR3 length: 15 amino acids. The J segment lost 5 bases and the V segment lost 0 bases, leaving 4 bases of the junction unmatched. The CDR3 nucleotides are TGCGCCAGCAGCTTGGACGGGAGGTTAACCGGGGAGCTGTTTTTT. Translation gives CASSLDGRLTGELFF.

This chain uses TRBV7-8 with TRBJ1-3, with D uncertain. The length of the CDR3 is 19 residues. The germline V gene encodes CDR1 SGHVS and CDR2 FQNEAQ. With 6 bases removed from V and 0 bases from J, the gap between germline ends came to 24 bases. As DNA, the CDR3 is TGTGCCAGCAGACCGAACAACCGCCGGTCAGACATCTCTGGAAACACCATATATTTT. Translated: CASRPNNRRSDISGNTIYF.

The J gene is TRBJ2-1, the V gene TRBV5-4, with TRBD2 matching over 8 bases. Germline CDR1 SGHNT, CDR2 YYREEE (reference sequence). After removal of 2 bases from V and 2 bases from J, the junction contained 3 bases not matched to a gene. The CDR3 spans 15 residues. The DNA for the CDR3 is TGTGCCAGCAGCTTCCTAGCGGGCCCCTACAATGAGCAGTTCTTC. Its protein product is CASSFLAGPYNEQFF.